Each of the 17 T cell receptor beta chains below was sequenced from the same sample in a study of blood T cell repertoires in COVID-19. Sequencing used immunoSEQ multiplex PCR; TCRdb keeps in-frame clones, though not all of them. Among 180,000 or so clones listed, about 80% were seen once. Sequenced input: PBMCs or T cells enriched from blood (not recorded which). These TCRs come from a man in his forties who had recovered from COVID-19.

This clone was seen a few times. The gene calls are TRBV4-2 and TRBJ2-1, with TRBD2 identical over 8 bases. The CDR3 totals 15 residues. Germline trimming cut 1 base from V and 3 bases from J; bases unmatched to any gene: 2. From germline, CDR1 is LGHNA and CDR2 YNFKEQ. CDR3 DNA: TGTGCCAGCAGCCAAGGGGGACTAGACTACAATGAGCAGTTCTTC. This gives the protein CASSQGGLDYNEQFF.

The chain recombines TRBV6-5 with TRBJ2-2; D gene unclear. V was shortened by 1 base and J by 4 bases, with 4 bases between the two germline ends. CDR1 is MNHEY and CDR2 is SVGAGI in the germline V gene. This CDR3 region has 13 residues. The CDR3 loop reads CASSYLSTGELFF. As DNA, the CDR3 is TGTGCCAGCAGTTACTTGAGCACCGGGGAGCTGTTTTTT.

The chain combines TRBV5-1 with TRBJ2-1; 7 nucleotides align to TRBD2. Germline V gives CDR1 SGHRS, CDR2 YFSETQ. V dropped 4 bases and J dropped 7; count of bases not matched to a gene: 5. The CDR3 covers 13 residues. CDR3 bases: TGCGCCAGCAGCGGCGGACTAGAGAATGAGCAGTTCTTC. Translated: CASSGGLENEQFF. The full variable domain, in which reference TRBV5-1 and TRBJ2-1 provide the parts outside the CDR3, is KAGVTQTPRYLIKTRGQQVTLSCSPISGHRSVSWYQQTPGQGLQFLFEYFSETQRNKGNFPGRFSGRQFSNSRSEMNVSTLELGDSALYLCASSGGLENEQFFGPGTRLTVL.

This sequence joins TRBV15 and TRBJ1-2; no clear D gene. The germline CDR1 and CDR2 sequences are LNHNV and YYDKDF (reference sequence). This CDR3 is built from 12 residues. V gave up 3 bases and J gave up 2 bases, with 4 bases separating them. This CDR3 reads CATSRQNYGYTF. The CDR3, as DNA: TGTGCCACCAGCAGGCAGAACTATGGCTACACCTTC.

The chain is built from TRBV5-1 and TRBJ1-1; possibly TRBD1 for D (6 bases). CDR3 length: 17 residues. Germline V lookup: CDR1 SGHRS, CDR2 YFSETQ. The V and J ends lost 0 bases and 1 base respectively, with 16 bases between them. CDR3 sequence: CASSLGTGGPQNTEAFF. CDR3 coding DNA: TGCGCCAGCAGCTTGGGGACCGGGGGGCCCCAGAACACTGAAGCTTTCTTT.

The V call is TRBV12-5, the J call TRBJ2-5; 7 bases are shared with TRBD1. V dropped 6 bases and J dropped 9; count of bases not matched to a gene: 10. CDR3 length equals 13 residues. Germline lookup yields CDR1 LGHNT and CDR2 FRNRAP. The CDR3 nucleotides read TGTGCTAGTGGCACGACAGGGTTCGGGGCCCAGTACTTC. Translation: CASGTTGFGAQYF.

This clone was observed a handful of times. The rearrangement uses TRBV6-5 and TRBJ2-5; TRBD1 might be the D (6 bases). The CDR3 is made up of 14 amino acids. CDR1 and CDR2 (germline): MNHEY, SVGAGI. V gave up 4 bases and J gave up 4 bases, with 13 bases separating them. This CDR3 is CASSWGPGLETQYF. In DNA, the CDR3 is TGTGCCAGCAGTTGGGGGCCGGGGTTAGAGACCCAGTACTTC.

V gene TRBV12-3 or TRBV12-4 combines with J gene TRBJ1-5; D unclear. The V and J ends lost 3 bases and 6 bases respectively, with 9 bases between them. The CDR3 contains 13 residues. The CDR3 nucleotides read TGTGCCAGCAGTTTGACAACACGTCAGCCCCAGCATTTT. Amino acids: CASSLTTRQPQHF.

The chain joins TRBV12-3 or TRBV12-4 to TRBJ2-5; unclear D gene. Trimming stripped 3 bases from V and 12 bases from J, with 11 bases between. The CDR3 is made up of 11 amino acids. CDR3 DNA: TGTGCCAGCAGTTTTACGCTCAACAAGTACTTC. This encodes CASSFTLNKYF.

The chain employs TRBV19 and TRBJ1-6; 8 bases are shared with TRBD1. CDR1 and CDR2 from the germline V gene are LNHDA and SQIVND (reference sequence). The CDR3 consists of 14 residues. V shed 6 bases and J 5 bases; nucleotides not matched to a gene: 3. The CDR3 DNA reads TGTGCCAGTAGCGGACAGGGACATAATTCACCCCTCCACTTT. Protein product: CASSGQGHNSPLHF.

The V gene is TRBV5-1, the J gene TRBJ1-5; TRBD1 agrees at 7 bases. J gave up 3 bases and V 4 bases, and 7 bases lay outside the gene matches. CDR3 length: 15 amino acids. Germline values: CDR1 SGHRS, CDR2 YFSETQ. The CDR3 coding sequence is TGCGCCAGCAGCCCGGACGGACAGGCCAATCAGCCCCAGCATTTT. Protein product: CASSPDGQANQPQHF.

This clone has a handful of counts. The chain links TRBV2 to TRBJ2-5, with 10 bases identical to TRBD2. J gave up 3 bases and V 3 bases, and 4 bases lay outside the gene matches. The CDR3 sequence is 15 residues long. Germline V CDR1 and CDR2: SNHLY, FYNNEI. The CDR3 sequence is CASSEVLAGKETQYF. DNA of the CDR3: TGTGCCAGCAGTGAGGTACTAGCGGGGAAAGAGACCCAGTACTTC.

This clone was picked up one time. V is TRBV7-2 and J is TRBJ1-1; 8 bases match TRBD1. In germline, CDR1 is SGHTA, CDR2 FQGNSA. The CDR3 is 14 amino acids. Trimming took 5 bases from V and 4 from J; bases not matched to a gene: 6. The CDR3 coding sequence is TGTGCCAGCAGCCAAAGTACAGGGGGCACTGAAGCTTTCTTT. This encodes CASSQSTGGTEAFF. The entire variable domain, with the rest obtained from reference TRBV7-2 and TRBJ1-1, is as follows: GAGVSQSPSNKVTEKGKDVELRCDPISGHTALYWYRQSLGQGLEFLIYFQGNSAPDKSGLPSDRFSAERTGGSVSTLTIQRTQQEDSAVYLCASSQSTGGTEAFFGQGTRLTVV.

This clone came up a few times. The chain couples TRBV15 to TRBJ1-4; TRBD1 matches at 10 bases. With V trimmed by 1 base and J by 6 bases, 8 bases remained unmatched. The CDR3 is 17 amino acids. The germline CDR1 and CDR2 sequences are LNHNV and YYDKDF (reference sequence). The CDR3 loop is CATSRVTDRGNHEKLFF. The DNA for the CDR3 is TGTGCCACCAGCAGAGTAACGGACAGGGGGAACCATGAAAAACTGTTTTTT.

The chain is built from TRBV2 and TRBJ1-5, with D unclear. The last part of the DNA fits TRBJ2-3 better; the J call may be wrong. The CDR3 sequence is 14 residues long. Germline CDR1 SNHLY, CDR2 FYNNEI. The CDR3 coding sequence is TGTGCCAGCAGCCTAGAAATAGAAAATCAGCCCCAGTATTTT. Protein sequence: CASSLEIENQPQYF.

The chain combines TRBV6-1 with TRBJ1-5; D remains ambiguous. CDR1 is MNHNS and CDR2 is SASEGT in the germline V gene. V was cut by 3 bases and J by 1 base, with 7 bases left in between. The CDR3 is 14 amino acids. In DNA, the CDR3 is TGTGCCAGCAGTGACGGACTAAGCAATCAGCCCCAGCATTTT. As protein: CASSDGLSNQPQHF.

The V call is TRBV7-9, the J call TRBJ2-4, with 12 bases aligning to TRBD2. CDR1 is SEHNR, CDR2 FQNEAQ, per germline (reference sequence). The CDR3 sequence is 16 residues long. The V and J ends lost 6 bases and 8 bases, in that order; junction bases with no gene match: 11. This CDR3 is CASRTSSGGAKYIQYF. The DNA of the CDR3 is TGTGCCAGCAGGACCTCTAGCGGGGGGGCGAAGTACATTCAGTACTTC.